This T cell receptor beta chain was recovered during a study of technical replicates of blood from a handful of donors (dated by TCRdb to about 2017). Preparation of the library involved the immunoSEQ multiplex PCR assay. The table was pulled from immuneACCESS by TCRdb, which kept in-frame rearrangements only. Such tables lose some clones; where checked, under half of the loss comes from unresolved V genes, and the rest has no known cause. The sample table holds about 63,000 clones, of which around 84% were seen once. The top ten hold approximately 5% of the sample. The junction shows trimming of 0 bases on V and 9 bases on J, plus 9 bases between the germline ends. The CDR3 contains 13 residues, cysteine and phenylalanine counted. The CDR3 DNA has 39 bases and is translated from base 1. As encoded in the germline V gene, CDR1 is LGHNA while CDR2 is YNFKEQ. To note about this clone: Its antigen remains unidentified. Base quality data are lacking; no much larger clone is found one base away.

Recombination joined TRBV4-2 with TRBJ2-1; there is no confident call for the D gene. Sequencing was performed on PBMCs. This receptor was identified in a human donor in good health. Some clones in this sample may be carry-over from other donors' samples. The DNA sequence is as follows: TGTGCCAGCAGCCAAGATCCAGGCGTTGAGCAGTTCTTC. Its amino acids are CASSQDPGVEQFF.